These 9 T cell receptor beta chains were all obtained from the same sample, sequenced in a study of CD8 T cells in Susac syndrome. When the RNA was reverse transcribed, random hexamers were used with an input of 0.5 to 1 ug. TCRdb re-derived calls from the immunoSEQ multiplex PCR reads in MiXCR, one entry per CDR3 protein. The sample lists about 85,000 distinct CDR3 sequences, about 94% occurring once. Material: CD8+ T cells from PBMCs. Receptor source: a human donor in good health.

The chain carries TRBV5-1 and TRBJ1-1; possibly TRBD1 for D (6 bases). The V and J ends lost 4 bases and 4 bases respectively, with 14 bases between them. Germline-derived CDR1 and CDR2 are SGHRS and YFSETQ. The CDR3 has 14 amino acids. Written as DNA, the CDR3 is TGCGCCAGCAGCCTGACAGGTACGGGCACTGAAGCTTTCTTT. Encoded protein: CASSLTGTGTEAFF.

The gene calls are TRBV3-1 and TRBJ1-2; D perhaps matches TRBD1 (5 bases). Trimming left V 0 bases short and J 4 bases short, with 12 bases between. The V gene's germline CDR1 is LGHDT and CDR2 YNNKEL (reference sequence). The CDR3 has 15 residues. CDR3 DNA sequence: TGTGCCAGCAGCCAAGATGTCCCAGGGCCCTATGGCTACACCTTC. Residues: CASSQDVPGPYGYTF.

V is TRBV5-1 and J is TRBJ2-5, with a tentative D call TRBD1 (6 bases). V lost 4 bases to trimming and J lost 2 bases, with 12 bases between them. The CDR3 runs to 14 residues. Per the germline V gene, CDR1 is SGHRS and CDR2 is YFSETQ. CDR3 nucleotide sequence: TGCGCCAGCAGCCAGGACAGTCCGCAAGAGACCCAGTACTTC. Translated, it gives CASSQDSPQETQYF.

The J gene is TRBJ2-1, the V gene TRBV5-6; either TRBD1 or TRBD2 may supply D (6 bases each). V lost 3 bases and J lost 6, with 13 bases in between. CDR3 size: 14 residues. CDR1 is SGHDT and CDR2 is YYEEEE in the germline V gene. The CDR3 DNA reads as TGTGCCAGCAGCTGGGGGGCTCTCCTCAATGAGCAGTTCTTC. Amino acid sequence: CASSWGALLNEQFF.

The chain employs TRBV27 and TRBJ1-3, with TRBD1 as a possible D gene (5 bases). The V gene lost 6 bases and the J gene lost 0 bases, with 15 bases spanning the gap. This CDR3 spans 16 amino acids. Germline CDR1 MNHEY, CDR2 SMNVEV (reference sequence). CDR3 sequence (DNA): TGTGCCAGCAGCACTGGGACGCCTGACTCTGGAAACACCATATATTTT. Translated, it gives CASSTGTPDSGNTIYF.

The chain has TRBV4-1 and TRBJ2-2, with 8 bases fitting TRBD1. The CDR3 is made up of 16 amino acids. Looked up from germline, CDR1 is MGHRA and CDR2 is YSYEKL. Losses at the gene ends were 4 bases for V and 6 bases for J; bases not matched to a gene: 10. The CDR3 bases are TGCGCCAGCAGCCCAGGGGACAGGTCTCCGGCCGGGGAGCTGTTTTTT. Protein product: CASSPGDRSPAGELFF.

The chain has TRBV15 and TRBJ1-2, with D unclear. Trimming removed 5 bases from V and 4 bases from J, with 14 bases in between. The CDR3 consists of 14 residues. The V gene's germline CDR1 is LNHNV and CDR2 YYDKDF (reference sequence). The CDR3, as DNA: TGTGCCACCAGCGCCCTCCTCGGGAGCTATGGCTACACCTTC. Residues: CATSALLGSYGYTF.

The rearrangement uses TRBV5-1 and TRBJ1-1; D ambiguous. Germline CDR1 is SGHRS and CDR2 is YFSETQ. CDR3 length: 9 amino acids. The V and J ends lost 10 bases and 4 bases respectively, with 5 bases between them. The CDR3 region has the DNA TGCGCCCCTCTCACTGAAGCTTTCTTT. Its protein is CAPLTEAFF.

The chain joins TRBV28 to TRBJ1-4; D uncertain. V lost 2 bases and J 6 bases, leaving 13 bases between the germline ends. The CDR3 has 15 residues. Germline assignment: CDR1 MDHEN and CDR2 SYDVKM. The CDR3 DNA sequence: TGTGCCAGCAGTTTAAGGCGGCGGGCGGATGAAAAACTGTTTTTT. Residues: CASSLRRRADEKLFF.